Listed below are T cell receptor beta chains from one sample, sequenced in a study of cytomegalovirus exposure and HLA in healthy donors. Using immunoSEQ multiplex PCR, the repertoire was profiled, and TCRdb retains in-frame clones only, with some absent. Here the sample spans over 110,000 clones, 70% to 85% being singletons. Sequencing was performed on PBMCs. The receptors originated from a male donor in good health and CMV-seronegative. Each CDR3 is given with its conserved first and last residue. Fields, in order: D gene, clone size, CDR3 length, V gene, J gene, CDR3 DNA, CDR3 protein. D genes are given only for firm matches. Where a row states a size, it is once, few, many or the class of an expanded clone; other rows omit it.

TRBD1	few	17	TRBV7-2	TRBJ1-1	TGTGCCAGCAGCTCCCGCCGGGGGACAGGGTCCCTAACTGAAGCTTTCTTT	CASSSRRGTGSLTEAFF
-	-	17	TRBV30	TRBJ2-6	TGTGCCTGGAGTGTACTCCAGGGTAGCTCTGGGGCCAACGTCCTGACTTTC	CAWSVLQGSSGANVLTF
-	-	15	TRBV30	TRBJ2-1	TGTGCCTGGAGTCTGGACTCCAGCTCCTACAATGAGCAGTTCTTC	CAWSLDSSSYNEQFF
-	-	13	TRBV5-1	TRBJ2-3	TGCGCCAGCAGCTTGTACACCCAGAATACGCAGTATTTT	CASSLYTQNTQYF
TRBD2	-	15	TRBV6-5	TRBJ2-7	TGTGCCAGCAGTTGGGGACTAGCGGTCGCCTACGAGCAGTACTTC	CASSWGLAVAYEQYF
-	-	13	TRBV19	TRBJ1-1	TGTGCCAGTAGTATCCACAGAAATCTTGAAGCTTTCTTT	CASSIHRNLEAFF
TRBD2	-	15	TRBV7-9	TRBJ2-7	TGTGCCAGCAGCTTAGCGGGAGGGGTTTACTACGAGCAGTACTTC	CASSLAGGVYYEQYF
TRBD2	-	17	TRBV4-3	TRBJ2-5	TGCGCCAGCAGCCAATGGACTAGCGGGAGGTTACAAGAGACCCAGTACTTC	CASSQWTSGRLQETQYF
-	-	13	TRBV7-3	TRBJ2-1	TGTGCCAGCAGCCCCCCTTCCTACAATGAGCAGTTCTTC	CASSPPSYNEQFF
TRBD1	-	16	TRBV29-1	TRBJ1-3	TGCAGCGTCGGTGAGGGGGCTTATTACTCTGGAAACACCATATATTTT	CSVGEGAYYSGNTIYF
-	-	14	TRBV7-2	TRBJ1-2	TGTGCCAGCAGCCGAGACGGACAGCCCTATGGCTACACCTTC	CASSRDGQPYGYTF
-	-	14	TRBV7-2	TRBJ1-1	TGTGCCAGCAGGCTAAATCCGCTCCTGACTGAAGCTTTCTTT	CASRLNPLLTEAFF
-	-	16	TRBV4-3	TRBJ2-3	TGCGCCAGCAGCCAAGATCCACAGCAGTGGGCAGATACGCAGTATTTT	CASSQDPQQWADTQYF
TRBD1	-	16	TRBV28	TRBJ2-6	TGTGCCAGCAGTTGGGACAGGGGGTCTGGGGCCAACGTCCTGACTTTC	CASSWDRGSGANVLTF